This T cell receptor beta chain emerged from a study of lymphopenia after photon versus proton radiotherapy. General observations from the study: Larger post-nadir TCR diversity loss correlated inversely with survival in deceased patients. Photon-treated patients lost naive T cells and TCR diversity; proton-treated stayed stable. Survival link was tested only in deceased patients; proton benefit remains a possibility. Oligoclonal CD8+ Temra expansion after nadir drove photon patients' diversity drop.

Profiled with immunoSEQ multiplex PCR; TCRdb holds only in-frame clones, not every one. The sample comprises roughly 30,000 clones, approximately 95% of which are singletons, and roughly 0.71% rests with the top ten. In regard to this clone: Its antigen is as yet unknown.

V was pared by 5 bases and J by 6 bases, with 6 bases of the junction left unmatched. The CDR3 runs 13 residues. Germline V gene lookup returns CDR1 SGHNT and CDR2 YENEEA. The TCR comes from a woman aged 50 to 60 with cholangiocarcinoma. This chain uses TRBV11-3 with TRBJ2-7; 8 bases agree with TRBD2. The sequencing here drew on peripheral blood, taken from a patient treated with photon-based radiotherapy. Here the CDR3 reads CASSGGSGGEQYF. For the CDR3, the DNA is TGTGCCAGCAGCGGGGGAAGCGGGGGCGAGCAGTACTTC.